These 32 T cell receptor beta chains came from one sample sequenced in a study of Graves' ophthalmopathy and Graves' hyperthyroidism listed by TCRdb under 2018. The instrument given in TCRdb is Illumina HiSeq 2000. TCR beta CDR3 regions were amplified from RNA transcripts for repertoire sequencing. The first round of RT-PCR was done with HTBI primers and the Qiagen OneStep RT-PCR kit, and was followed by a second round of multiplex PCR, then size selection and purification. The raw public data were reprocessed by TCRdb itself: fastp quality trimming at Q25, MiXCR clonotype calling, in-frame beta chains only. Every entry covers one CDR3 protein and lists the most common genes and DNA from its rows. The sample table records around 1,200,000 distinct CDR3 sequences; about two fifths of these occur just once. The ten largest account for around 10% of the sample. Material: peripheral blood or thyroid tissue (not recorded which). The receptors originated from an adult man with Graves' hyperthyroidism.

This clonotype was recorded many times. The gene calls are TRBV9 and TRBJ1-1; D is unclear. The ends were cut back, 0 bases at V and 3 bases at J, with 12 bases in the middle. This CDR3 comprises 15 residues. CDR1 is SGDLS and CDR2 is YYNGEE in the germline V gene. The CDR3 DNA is TGTGCCAGCAGCGTAGCTCTGGACGGGGACACTGAAGCTTTCTTT. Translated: CASSVALDGDTEAFF.

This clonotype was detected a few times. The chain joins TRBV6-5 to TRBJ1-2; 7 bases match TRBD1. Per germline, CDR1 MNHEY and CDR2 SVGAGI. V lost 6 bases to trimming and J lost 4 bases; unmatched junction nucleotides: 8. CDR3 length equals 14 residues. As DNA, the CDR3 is TGTGCCAGCAGGACAGGGTTCCGAGGCTATGGCTACACCTTC. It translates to CASRTGFRGYGYTF.

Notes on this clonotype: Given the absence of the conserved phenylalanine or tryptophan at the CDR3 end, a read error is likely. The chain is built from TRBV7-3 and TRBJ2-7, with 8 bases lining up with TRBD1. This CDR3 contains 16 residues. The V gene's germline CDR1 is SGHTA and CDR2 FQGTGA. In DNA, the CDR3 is TGCGCCAGCAGCCAGCTAACAGGGGGTAATGTTTACGAGCAGTACCTC. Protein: CASSQLTGGNVYEQYL.

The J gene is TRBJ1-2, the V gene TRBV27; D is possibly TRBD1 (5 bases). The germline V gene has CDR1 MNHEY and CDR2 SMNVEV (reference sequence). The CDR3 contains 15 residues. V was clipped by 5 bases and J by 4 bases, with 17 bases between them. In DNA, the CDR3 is TGTGCCAGCAGTCCCCGCGTCGGGGCGACCTATGGCTACACCTTC. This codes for CASSPRVGATYGYTF.

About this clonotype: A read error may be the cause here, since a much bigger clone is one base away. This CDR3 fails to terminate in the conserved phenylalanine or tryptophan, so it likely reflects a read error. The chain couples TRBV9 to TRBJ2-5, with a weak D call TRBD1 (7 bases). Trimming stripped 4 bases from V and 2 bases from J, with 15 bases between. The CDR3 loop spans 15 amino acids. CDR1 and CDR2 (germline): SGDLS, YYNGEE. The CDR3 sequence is CASSSQGRHQETQYL. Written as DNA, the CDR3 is TGTGCCAGCAGCTCACAGGGGAGGCATCAAGAGACCCAGTACCTC.

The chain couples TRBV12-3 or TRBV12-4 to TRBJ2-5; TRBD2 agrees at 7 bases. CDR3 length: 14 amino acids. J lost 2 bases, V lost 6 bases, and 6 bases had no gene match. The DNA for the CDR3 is TGTGCCAGCAGGGCCGGGACTACTCAAGAGACCCAGTACTTC. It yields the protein CASRAGTTQETQYF.

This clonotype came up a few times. CDR3 protein: CASSQETSGWTYEQYF. The CDR3 DNA sequence: TGTGCCAGCAGCCAAGAAACTAGCGGGTGGACCTACGAGCAGTACTTC. The chain carries TRBV4-2 and TRBJ2-7, with TRBD2 matching over 9 bases. Trimming cost V 0 bases and J 2 bases; bases outside gene matches: 5. The CDR3 covers 16 residues. Germline V lookup: CDR1 LGHNA, CDR2 YNFKEQ.

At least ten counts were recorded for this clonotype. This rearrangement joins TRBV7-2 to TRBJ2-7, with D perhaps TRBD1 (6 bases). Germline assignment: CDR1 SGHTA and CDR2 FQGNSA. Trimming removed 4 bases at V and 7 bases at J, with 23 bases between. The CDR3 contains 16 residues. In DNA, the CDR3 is TGTGCCAGCAGCTGGGCCCCAGGGACAACAGGCCTAGAGCAGTACTTC. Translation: CASSWAPGTTGLEQYF.

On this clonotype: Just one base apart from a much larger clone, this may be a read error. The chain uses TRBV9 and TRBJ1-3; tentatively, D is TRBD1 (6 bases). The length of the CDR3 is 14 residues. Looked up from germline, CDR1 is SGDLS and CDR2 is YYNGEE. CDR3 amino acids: CASTGELSGDTIYF. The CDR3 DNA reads TGTGCCAGCACAGGGGAACTCTCTGGAGACACCATATATTTT.

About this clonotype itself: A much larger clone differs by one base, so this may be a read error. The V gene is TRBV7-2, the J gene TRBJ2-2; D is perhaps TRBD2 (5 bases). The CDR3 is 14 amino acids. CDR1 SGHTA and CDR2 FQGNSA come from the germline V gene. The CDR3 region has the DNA TGTGCCAGCCGAGGGCTAGTTTTGGCCGGGGAGCTGCTTTTT. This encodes CASRGLVLAGELLF.

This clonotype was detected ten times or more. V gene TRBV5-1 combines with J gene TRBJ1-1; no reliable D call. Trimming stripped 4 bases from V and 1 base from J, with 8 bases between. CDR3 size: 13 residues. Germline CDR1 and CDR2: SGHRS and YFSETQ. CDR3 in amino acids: CASSVAENTEAFF. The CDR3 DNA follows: TGCGCCAGCAGCGTAGCAGAGAACACTGAAGCTTTCTTT.

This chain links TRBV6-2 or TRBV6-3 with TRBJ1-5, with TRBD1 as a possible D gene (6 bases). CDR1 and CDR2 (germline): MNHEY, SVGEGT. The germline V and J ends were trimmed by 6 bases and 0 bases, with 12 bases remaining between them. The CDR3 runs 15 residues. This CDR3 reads CASSTYRDSNQPQHF. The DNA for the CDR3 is TGTGCCAGCAGCACGTACAGGGATAGCAATCAGCCCCAGCATTTT.

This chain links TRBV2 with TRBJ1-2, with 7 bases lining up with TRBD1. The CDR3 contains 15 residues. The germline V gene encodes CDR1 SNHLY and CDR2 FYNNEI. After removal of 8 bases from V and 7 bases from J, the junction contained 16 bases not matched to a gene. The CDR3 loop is CASLTWTGGDGGYTF. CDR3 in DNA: TGTGCCAGCTTGACCTGGACAGGTGGAGACGGTGGCTACACCTTC.

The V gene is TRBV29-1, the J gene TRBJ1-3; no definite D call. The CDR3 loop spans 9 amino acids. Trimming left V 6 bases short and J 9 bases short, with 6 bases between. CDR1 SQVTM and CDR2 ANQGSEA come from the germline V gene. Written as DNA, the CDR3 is TGCAGCGTAGTCCCCACCATATATTTT. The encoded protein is CSVVPTIYF.

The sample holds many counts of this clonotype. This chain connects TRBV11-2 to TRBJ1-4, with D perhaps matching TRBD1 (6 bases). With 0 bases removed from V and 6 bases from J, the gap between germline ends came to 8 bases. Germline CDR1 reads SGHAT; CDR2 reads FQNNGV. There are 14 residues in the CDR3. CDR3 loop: CASSLDRTDEKLFF. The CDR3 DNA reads TGTGCCAGCAGCTTAGATCGGACAGATGAAAAACTGTTTTTT. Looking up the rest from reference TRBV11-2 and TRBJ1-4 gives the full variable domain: EAGVAQSPRYKIIEKRQSVAFWCNPISGHATLYWYQQILGQGPKLLIQFQNNGVVDDSQLPKDRFSAERLKGVDSTLKIQPAKLEDSAVYLCASSLDRTDEKLFFGSGTQLSVL.

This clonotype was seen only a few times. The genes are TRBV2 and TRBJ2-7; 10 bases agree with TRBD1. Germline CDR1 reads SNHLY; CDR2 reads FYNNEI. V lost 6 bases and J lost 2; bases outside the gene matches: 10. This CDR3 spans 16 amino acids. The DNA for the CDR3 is TGTGCCAGCAGGGGAGGCGACAGGGGGCCTACCTACGAGCAGTACTTC. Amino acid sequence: CASRGGDRGPTYEQYF.

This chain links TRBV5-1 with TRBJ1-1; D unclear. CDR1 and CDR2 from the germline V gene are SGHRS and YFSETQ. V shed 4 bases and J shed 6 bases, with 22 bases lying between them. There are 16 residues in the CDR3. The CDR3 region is CASSPWQVKDDAEAFF. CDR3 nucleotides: TGCGCCAGCAGCCCATGGCAGGTGAAAGATGACGCTGAAGCTTTCTTT.

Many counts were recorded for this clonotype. The DNA of the CDR3 is TGTGCCAGCAGCCAAGGGGCCCAAGCTTTCTTT. Translating it yields CASSQGAQAFF. The chain recombines TRBV3-1 with TRBJ1-1, with D hard to call. This CDR3 spans 11 amino acids. Germline V gives CDR1 LGHDT, CDR2 YNNKEL (reference sequence). V shed 1 base and J shed 9 bases, with 6 bases lying between them.

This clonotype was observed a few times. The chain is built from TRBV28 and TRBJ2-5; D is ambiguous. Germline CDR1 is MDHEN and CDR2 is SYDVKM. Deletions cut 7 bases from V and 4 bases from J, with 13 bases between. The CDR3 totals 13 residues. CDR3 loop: CASKQGRTETQYF. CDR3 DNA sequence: TGTGCCAGCAAACAAGGGCGGACAGAGACCCAGTACTTC.

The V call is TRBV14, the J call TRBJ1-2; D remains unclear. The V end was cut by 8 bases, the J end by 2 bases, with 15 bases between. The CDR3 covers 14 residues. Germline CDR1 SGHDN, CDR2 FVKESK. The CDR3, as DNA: TGTGCCAGCTCACCGACAACCCCGAACTATGGCTACACCTTC. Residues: CASSPTTPNYGYTF.

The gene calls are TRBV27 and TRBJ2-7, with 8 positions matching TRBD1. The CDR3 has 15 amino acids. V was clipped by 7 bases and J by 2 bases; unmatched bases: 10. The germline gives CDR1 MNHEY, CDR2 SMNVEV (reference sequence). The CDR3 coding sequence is TGTGCCAGCACCCAAAGGACAGGGACAACCTACGAGCAGTACTTC. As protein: CASTQRTGTTYEQYF.

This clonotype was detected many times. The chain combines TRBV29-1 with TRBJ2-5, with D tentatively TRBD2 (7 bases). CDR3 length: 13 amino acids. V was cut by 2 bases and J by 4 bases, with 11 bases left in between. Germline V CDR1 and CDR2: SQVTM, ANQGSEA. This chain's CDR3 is CSVEPRGGETQYF. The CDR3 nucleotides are TGCAGCGTTGAACCAAGGGGGGGAGAGACCCAGTACTTC.

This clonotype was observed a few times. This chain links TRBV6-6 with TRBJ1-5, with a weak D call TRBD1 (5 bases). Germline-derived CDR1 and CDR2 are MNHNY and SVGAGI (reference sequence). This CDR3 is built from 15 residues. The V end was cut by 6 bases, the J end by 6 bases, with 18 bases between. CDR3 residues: CASRGDGTLTQPQHF. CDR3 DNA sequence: TGTGCCAGCAGGGGGGACGGGACCTTAACTCAGCCCCAGCATTTT.

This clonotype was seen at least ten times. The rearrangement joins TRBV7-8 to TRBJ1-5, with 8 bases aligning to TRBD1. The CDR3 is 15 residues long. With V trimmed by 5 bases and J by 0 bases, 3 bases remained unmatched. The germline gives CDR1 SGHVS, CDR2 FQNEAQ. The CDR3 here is CASSRGQGSNQPQHF. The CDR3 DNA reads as TGTGCCAGCAGCCGAGGACAGGGTAGCAATCAGCCCCAGCATTTT.

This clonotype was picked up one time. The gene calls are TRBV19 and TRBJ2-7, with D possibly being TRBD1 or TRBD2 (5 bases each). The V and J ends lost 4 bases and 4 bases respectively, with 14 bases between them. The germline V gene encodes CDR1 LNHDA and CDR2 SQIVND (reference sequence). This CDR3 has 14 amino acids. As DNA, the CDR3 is TGTGCCAGTAGTAGTCGCGGCAGGGAGTACGAGCAGTACTTC. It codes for CASSSRGREYEQYF.

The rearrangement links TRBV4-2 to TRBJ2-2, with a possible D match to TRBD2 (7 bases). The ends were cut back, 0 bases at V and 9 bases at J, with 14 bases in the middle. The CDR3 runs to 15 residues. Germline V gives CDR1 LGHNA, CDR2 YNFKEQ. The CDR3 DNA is TGTGCCAGCAGCCAAGATGAGGGGGGGGCCAGGGAGCTGTTTTTT. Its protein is CASSQDEGGARELFF.

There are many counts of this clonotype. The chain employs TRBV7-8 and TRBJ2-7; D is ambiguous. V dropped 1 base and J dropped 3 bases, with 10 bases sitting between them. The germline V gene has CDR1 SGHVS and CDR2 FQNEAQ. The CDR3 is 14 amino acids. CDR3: CASSLGAVLYEQYF. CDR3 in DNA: TGTGCCAGCAGCTTAGGAGCAGTCCTCTACGAGCAGTACTTC.

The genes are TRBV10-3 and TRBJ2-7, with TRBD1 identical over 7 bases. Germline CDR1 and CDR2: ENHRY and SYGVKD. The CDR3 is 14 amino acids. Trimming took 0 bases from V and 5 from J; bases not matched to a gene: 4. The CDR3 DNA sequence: TGTGCCATCAGTGAGTCTCAGGGGGTTCACGAGCAGTACTTC. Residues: CAISESQGVHEQYF.

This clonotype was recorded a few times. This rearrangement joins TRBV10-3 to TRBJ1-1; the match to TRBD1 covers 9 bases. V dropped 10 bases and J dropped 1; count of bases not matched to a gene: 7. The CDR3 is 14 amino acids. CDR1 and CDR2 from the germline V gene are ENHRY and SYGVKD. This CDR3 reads CASRDRVRNTEAFF. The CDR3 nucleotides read TGTGCCAGCAGGGACAGGGTGCGGAACACTGAAGCTTTCTTT.

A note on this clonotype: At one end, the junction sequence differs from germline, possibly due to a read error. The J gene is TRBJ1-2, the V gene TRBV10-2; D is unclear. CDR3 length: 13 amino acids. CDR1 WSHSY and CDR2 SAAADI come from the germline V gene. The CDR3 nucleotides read TGTGCCAGCAGCCACTCAGGATCGAGCGGCTACACCTTC. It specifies CASSHSGSSGYTF.

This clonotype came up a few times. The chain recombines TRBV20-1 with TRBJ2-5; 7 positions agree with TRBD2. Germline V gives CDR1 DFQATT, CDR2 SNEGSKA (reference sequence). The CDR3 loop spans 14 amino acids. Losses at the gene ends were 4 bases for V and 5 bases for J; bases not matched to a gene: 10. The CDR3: CSAKLANFEETQYF. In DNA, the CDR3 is TGCAGTGCTAAACTAGCGAACTTCGAGGAGACCCAGTACTTC.

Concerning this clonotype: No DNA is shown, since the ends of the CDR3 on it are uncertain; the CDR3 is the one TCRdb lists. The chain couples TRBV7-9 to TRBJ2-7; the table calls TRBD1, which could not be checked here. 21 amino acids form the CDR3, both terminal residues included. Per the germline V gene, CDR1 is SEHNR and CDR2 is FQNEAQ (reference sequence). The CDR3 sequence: CASSFYICSAEPGQGAYEQYF.